This T cell receptor (beta chain) was recorded in a study of graft-versus-host responses after intestinal transplantation. Whole-study results and caveats: Detection of GvH clones occurred in recipient marrow, and some had their first appearance in ileum or blood. Some patients had graft-donor T cell macrochimerism. In their allografts, the ratios of graft-versus-host to host-versus-graft T cell clones were high.

On this clone: What it recognizes is unknown.

TCRdb keeps only in-frame clones here, not all; method: immunoSEQ multiplex PCR. The data contain under 55,000 clones, 91% of them singletons. The material sequenced was PBMCs, taken 524 days after transplant. The sequence derives from a human patient who received an intestinal transplant, so some T cells may come from the graft donor.

Here the CDR3 reads CASSIESGQHYEQYF. For the CDR3, the DNA is TGTGCCAGTAGTATTGAGTCGGGACAGCACTACGAGCAGTACTTC. The chain couples TRBV19 to TRBJ2-7; TRBD1 agrees at 7 bases. From germline, CDR1 is LNHDA and CDR2 SQIVND (reference sequence). V dropped 3 bases and J dropped 3; count of bases not matched to a gene: 8. The CDR3 is 15 residues long.